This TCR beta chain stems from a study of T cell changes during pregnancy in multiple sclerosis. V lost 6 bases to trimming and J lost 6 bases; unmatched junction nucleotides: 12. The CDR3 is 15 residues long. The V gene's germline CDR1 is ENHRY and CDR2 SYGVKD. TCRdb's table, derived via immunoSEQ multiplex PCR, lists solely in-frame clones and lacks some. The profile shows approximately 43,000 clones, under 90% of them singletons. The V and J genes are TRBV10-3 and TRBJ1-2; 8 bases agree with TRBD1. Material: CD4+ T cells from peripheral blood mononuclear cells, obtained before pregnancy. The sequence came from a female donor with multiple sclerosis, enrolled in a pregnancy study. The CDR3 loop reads CAIRGDLDRGDGYTF. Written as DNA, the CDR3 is TGTGCCATCAGGGGAGACTTAGACAGGGGAGATGGCTACACCTTC.